This paragraph reports one TCR beta chain. This receptor's antigen is unknown. No base quality information exists; no much larger clone differs at one position. CDR1 and CDR2 are read off the germline V gene as SQVTM and ANQGSEA. The germline ends are 13 bases apart after V is trimmed by 2 bases and J by 5 bases. The CDR3 sequence holds 13 residues, the cysteine and phenylalanine included. Here the CDR3 DNA is all that survives: 39 bases in frame from base 1. This record comes from a study of T cells in narcolepsy (dated 2018 in TCRdb). About the investigation overall: Healthy control donors were enrolled in the study alongside patients who had narcolepsy type 1 or type 2 (NT1, NT2). Autoreactive T cells targeting hypocretin neuron self-antigens (hypocretin, TRIB2) were sought in narcolepsy patients, and TCR Vbeta sequencing was used to track clonotypes in blood and CSF. Summary of the overall study and its limitations: Patients and controls had similar numbers of sequenced blood memory CD4+ clonotypes, with averages of some 40,000 in patients and some 31,000 in controls. No sequences matching autoreactive T cell clones were contained in some blood memory CD4+ repertoires from patients and controls. Plots comparing CSF and blood CD4+ T cell clonotypes from the same patient highlighted HCRT-specific and TRIB2-specific autoreactive clonotypes. Autoreactive clonotypes were reported to be detected serially in the blood of the same patients and of different patients, but not in the blood of healthy controls.

To prepare the library, the immunoSEQ multiplex PCR assay was applied. TCRdb limited this immuneACCESS table to in-frame rearrangements with V and J called. A share of clones is missing; checked studies link under half to unresolved V genes, and the rest is unexplained. The sample contains about 34,000 clones, more than 75% of them found a single time. The ten largest clones represent 2.5% of the sample. Memory CD4+ T cells were sorted ex vivo from peripheral blood of narcolepsy patients and healthy controls for TCR Vbeta sequencing. This TCR derives from a human donor with narcolepsy. The sample was CD45RA- memory CD4+ T cells from PBMCs. The cell subset or site label on this specimen signifies: memory T cells sorted ex vivo from peripheral blood. The rearrangement combines TRBV29-1 with TRBJ2-7; no D gene can be assigned with confidence. The sequenced DNA: TGCAGCGTTGAATTAGGATCTCGGGACGAGCAGTACTTC. The translation is CSVELGSRDEQYF.